The present T cell receptor beta chain was sequenced within a study of identical twins. TCRdb re-derived calls from the 5' RACE reads in MiXCR, one entry per CDR3 protein. The sample lists around 490,000 distinct CDR3 sequences, 20% to 25% occurring once. Germline V gene sequence: CDR1 SNHLY, CDR2 FYNNEI. The V and J ends lost 4 bases and 4 bases, in that order; junction bases with no gene match: 8. CDR3 size: 15 residues. Another study also made use of these data, one on yellow fever vaccine responses in identical twins.

The sequenced sample consisted of CD4+ T cells sorted from blood. The source is a woman in her late teens or twenties in good health. V is TRBV2 and J is TRBJ2-3; 7 bases are a match to TRBD2. The CDR3 coding sequence is TGTGCCAGCAGTGGCGCGGGAGTAGGTGCAGATACGCAGTATTTT. This encodes CASSGAGVGADTQYF.